This entry lists 27 T cell receptor beta chains sequenced from one sample in a study of Ad26.COV2.S vaccination and SARS-CoV-2 variants. Clones were read by immunoSEQ multiplex PCR, and TCRdb kept only the in-frame ones, dropping some. The sample gives fewer than 400,000 clones, 89% of which show up once; 1.9% is in the top ten. Treatment defined: roughly 18 received Ad26.COV2.S at low or high dose, single or two shots; a few received placebo; per-sample allocation not given. Specimen acquisition occurred on day 63 following the initial vaccine or placebo injection. Sequenced material: peripheral blood, taken in a trial of Ad26.COV2.S vaccine versus placebo. These receptors were obtained from a person aged 18-65 years who received the Ad26.COV2.S COVID-19 vaccine or a placebo.

For this clone: The junction departs from the called germline gene at one end, perhaps through a read error. The CDR3 reads CASSRGDRGPTF. The CDR3 DNA reads TGTGCCAGCAGCCGAGGGGACAGGGGACCAACATTT. The chain joins TRBV3-1 (or the pseudogene TRBV3-2) to TRBJ1-4; 10 bases are a match to TRBD1. Germline-derived CDR1 and CDR2 are LGHDT and YNNKEL (reference sequence). The CDR3 extends over 12 amino acids.

The CDR3, as DNA: TGTGCCAGCAGCTCTTGGAGGTCCGATACGCAGTATTTT. It specifies CASSSWRSDTQYF. The V and J genes are TRBV7-2 and TRBJ2-3; D perhaps matches TRBD2 (5 bases). The CDR3 runs 13 residues. Trimming took off 4 bases at V and 6 bases at J, with 11 bases between the two ends. Germline V lookup: CDR1 SGHTA, CDR2 FQGNSA.

The rearrangement links TRBV7-6 to TRBJ2-1, with 8 bases matching TRBD1. CDR1 and CDR2 (germline): SGHVS, FNYEAQ. The CDR3 runs to 15 residues. With 6 bases clipped from V and 8 bases from J, the junction kept 12 bases outside the gene matches. The CDR3 DNA sequence: TGTGCCAGCAGTCGTCAGGGGGCGCAGGGAGATGAGCAGTTCTTC. This encodes CASSRQGAQGDEQFF.

The V and J genes are TRBV3-1 (or the pseudogene TRBV3-2) and TRBJ2-7; possible D gene TRBD2, 6 bases. This CDR3 comprises 15 residues. Trimming removed 4 bases at V and 2 bases at J, with 15 bases between. The germline CDR1 and CDR2 sequences are LGHDT and YNNKEL (reference sequence). CDR3 sequence: CASSRGALSPYEQYF. CDR3 in DNA: TGTGCCAGCAGCCGCGGGGCCCTCTCCCCCTACGAGCAGTACTTC.

The chain carries TRBV4-1 and TRBJ2-1, with 7 bases lining up with TRBD2. This CDR3 contains 17 residues. Germline values: CDR1 MGHRA, CDR2 YSYEKL. With V trimmed by 4 bases and J by 7 bases, 16 bases remained unmatched. CDR3 bases: TGCGCCAGCAGCCGGGGCGGGCTAGCGGCTCTCGGGAATGAGCAGTTCTTC. Protein sequence: CASSRGGLAALGNEQFF.

The gene calls are TRBV18 and TRBJ1-2; D unclear. The CDR3 is made up of 15 amino acids. CDR1 KGHSH and CDR2 LQKENI come from the germline V gene. V lost 3 bases to trimming and J lost 4 bases, with 15 bases between them. In nucleotides, the CDR3 is TGTGCCAGCTCACCCGGCAACTCAGTCTCCTATGGCTACACCTTC. Translating gives CASSPGNSVSYGYTF. The complete variable domain, with remaining parts taken from reference TRBV18 and TRBJ1-2, reads NAGVMQNPRHLVRRRGQEARLRCSPMKGHSHVYWYRQLPEEGLKFMVYLQKENIIDESGMPKERFSAEFPKEGPSILRIQQVVRGDSAAYFCASSPGNSVSYGYTFGSGTRLTVV.

This clone was observed at least ten times. This chain joins TRBV6-4 and TRBJ2-1, with 10 bases identical to TRBD2. CDR3 length: 15 residues. Germline assignment: CDR1 MRHNA and CDR2 SNTAGT. J lost 4 bases, V lost 6 bases, and 6 bases had no gene match. The CDR3 DNA is TGTGCCAGCAGCCACCTAGCGGGAGCGTACAATGAGCAGTTCTTC. Translation: CASSHLAGAYNEQFF.

The chain is built from TRBV6-6 and TRBJ2-7; D is perhaps TRBD1 (6 bases). This CDR3 region has 13 residues. CDR1 and CDR2 (germline): MNHNY, SVGAGI (reference sequence). V lost 3 bases, J lost 4 bases, and 10 bases lay in between. The CDR3 DNA reads TGTGCCAGCAGTTATCAGGGGCGTTACGAGCAGTACTTC. This translates into CASSYQGRYEQYF.

This rearrangement joins TRBV19 to TRBJ2-3; the D gene is possibly TRBD2 (5 bases). Trimming shortened V by 6 bases and J by 5 bases, and 12 bases separated the two germline ends. The germline V gene encodes CDR1 LNHDA and CDR2 SQIVND (reference sequence). This CDR3 spans 13 amino acids. Here the CDR3 reads CASSRDMGDTQYF. For the CDR3, the DNA is TGTGCCAGTAGCCGGGATATGGGAGATACGCAGTATTTT.

This chain connects TRBV28 to TRBJ2-5; no firm D call. The CDR3 runs 14 residues. The germline V gene has CDR1 MDHEN and CDR2 SYDVKM. V lost 3 bases and J 1 base, leaving 9 bases between the germline ends. The CDR3 here is CASSLGPSQETQYF. CDR3 DNA sequence: TGTGCCAGCAGTTTGGGCCCTTCCCAAGAGACCCAGTACTTC.

Notes on this clone: Additional DNA sequences in this sample encode the identical CDR3. The CDR3 sequence is CAWRGTGELFF. The DNA for the CDR3 is TGTGCCTGGAGAGGGACCGGGGAGCTGTTTTTT. The chain links TRBV30 to TRBJ2-2; no definite D call. The V gene's germline CDR1 is GTSNPN and CDR2 SVGIG (reference sequence). The CDR3 is made up of 11 amino acids. V gave up 3 bases and J gave up 5 bases, with 4 bases separating them.

CDR3 protein: CATRGNTEAFF. The CDR3 DNA reads as TGTGCCACTAGGGGGAACACTGAAGCTTTCTTT. The rearrangement joins TRBV10-3 to TRBJ1-1; a weak D match, TRBD1 (5 bases). Per germline, CDR1 ENHRY and CDR2 SYGVKD. The CDR3 is 11 amino acids. The V gene lost 10 bases and the J gene lost 1 base, with 7 bases spanning the gap.

The V call is TRBV18, the J call TRBJ2-1; 8 nucleotides line up with TRBD2. Germline assignment: CDR1 KGHSH and CDR2 LQKENI. V dropped 0 bases and J dropped 4; count of bases not matched to a gene: 5. CDR3 length: 16 amino acids. The CDR3 loop is CASSPPVLAAYNEQFF. As DNA, the CDR3 is TGTGCCAGCTCACCACCGGTACTAGCGGCATACAATGAGCAGTTCTTC. Full variable domain (missing parts from reference TRBV18 and TRBJ2-1): NAGVMQNPRHLVRRRGQEARLRCSPMKGHSHVYWYRQLPEEGLKFMVYLQKENIIDESGMPKERFSAEFPKEGPSILRIQQVVRGDSAAYFCASSPPVLAAYNEQFFGPGTRLTVL.

The genes are TRBV18 and TRBJ2-7, with D hard to call. Germline V CDR1 and CDR2: KGHSH, LQKENI. The CDR3 length is 13 residues. V dropped 4 bases and J dropped 5 bases, with 12 bases sitting between them. The CDR3 DNA sequence: TGTGCCAGCTCACTCGATTTGGGCGACGAGCAGTACTTC. Translating it yields CASSLDLGDEQYF.

The chain couples TRBV5-1 to TRBJ2-7, with 7 positions matching TRBD1. Per germline, CDR1 SGHRS and CDR2 YFSETQ. J lost 3 bases, V lost 0 bases, and 9 bases had no gene match. The CDR3 length is 16 residues. The CDR3 here is CASSLVEPRGNYEQYF. CDR3 nucleotide sequence: TGCGCCAGCAGCTTGGTCGAACCCAGGGGGAACTACGAGCAGTACTTC.

This clone was counted between two and nine times. The chain uses TRBV7-8 and TRBJ1-6, with 8 bases that match TRBD1. CDR1 and CDR2 (germline): SGHVS, FQNEAQ. J was trimmed by 9 bases and V by 5 bases; bases with no gene match: 15. The CDR3 loop spans 17 amino acids. CDR3 sequence (DNA): TGTGCCAGCAGCATACGCTCGGGGGGACAGGTCGTTTCACCCCTCCACTTT. Protein product: CASSIRSGGQVVSPLHF.

This clone came up once. The genes are TRBV9 and TRBJ1-5, with a possible D match to TRBD1 (5 bases). The V end lost 0 bases, the J end lost 7 bases, and 14 bases lay between the germline ends. Germline-derived CDR1 and CDR2 are SGDLS and YYNGEE. CDR3 size: 15 residues. The CDR3 sequence: CASSVDAGVQQPQHF. CDR3 DNA: TGTGCCAGCAGCGTAGATGCGGGGGTCCAGCAGCCCCAGCATTTT.

The V gene is TRBV5-5, the J gene TRBJ1-2; 9 nucleotides align to TRBD1. The ends lost 4 bases at V and 4 bases at J; junction bases unmatched: 17. This CDR3 is built from 18 residues. Looked up from germline, CDR1 is SGHKS and CDR2 is YYEKEE (reference sequence). CDR3 DNA sequence: TGTGCCAGCAGCCTGGATGGGGACAGGGCGCTATCCAGCTATGGCTACACCTTC. Translated, it gives CASSLDGDRALSSYGYTF.

The chain joins TRBV27 to TRBJ2-1; D is perhaps TRBD2 (6 bases). Trimming stripped 3 bases from V and 6 bases from J, with 21 bases between. CDR3 size: 17 residues. Per the germline V gene, CDR1 is MNHEY and CDR2 is SMNVEV (reference sequence). Here the CDR3 DNA reads TGTGCCAGCAGTTTCGAACATTCTCCGGGACTGGCCAATGAGCAGTTCTTC. Translated, it gives CASSFEHSPGLANEQFF.

The chain carries TRBV5-1 and TRBJ2-1; no firm D call. Germline CDR1 reads SGHRS; CDR2 reads YFSETQ. The CDR3 consists of 16 residues. The germline V and J ends were trimmed by 0 bases and 7 bases, with 17 bases remaining between them. The CDR3 loop reads CASSLGAQRVVNEQFF. The DNA of the CDR3 is TGCGCCAGCAGCTTGGGGGCACAAAGGGTTGTGAATGAGCAGTTCTTC.

The genes are TRBV29-1 and TRBJ1-1; 9 bases are a match to TRBD1. The germline V gene encodes CDR1 SQVTM and CDR2 ANQGSEA. Losses at the gene ends were 5 bases for V and 3 bases for J; bases not matched to a gene: 7. The CDR3 covers 14 residues. The CDR3 is CSVKYRGRDTEAFF. CDR3 nucleotides: TGCAGCGTTAAATACAGGGGGCGAGACACTGAAGCTTTCTTT.

In DNA, the CDR3 is TGTGCCAGCAGTTTAACAGGGCTACTTATGAACACTGAAGCTTTCTTT. This gives the protein CASSLTGLLMNTEAFF. V gene TRBV27 combines with J gene TRBJ1-1; a possible D gene is TRBD1 (6 bases). The V end lost 2 bases, the J end lost 0 bases, and 13 bases lay between the germline ends. This CDR3 has 16 residues. Germline values: CDR1 MNHEY, CDR2 SMNVEV (reference sequence).

The J gene is TRBJ2-1, the V gene TRBV28; D not resolved. This CDR3 is 18 amino acids long. Trimming left V 3 bases short and J 2 bases short, with 20 bases between. CDR1 and CDR2 (germline): MDHEN, SYDVKM. CDR3 in DNA: TGTGCCAGCAGTTTTGCTCCGTATGGCGCGCCGGCCTACAATGAGCAGTTCTTC. This codes for CASSFAPYGAPAYNEQFF. Full variable domain (missing parts from reference TRBV28 and TRBJ2-1): DVKVTQSSRYLVKRTGEKVFLECVQDMDHENMFWYRQDPGLGLRLIYFSYDVKMKEKGDIPEGYSVSREKKERFSLILESASTNQTSMYLCASSFAPYGAPAYNEQFFGPGTRLTVL.

The chain carries TRBV29-1 and TRBJ2-1; 8 nucleotides line up with TRBD1. CDR1 and CDR2 (germline): SQVTM, ANQGSEA. This CDR3 is 15 amino acids long. The CDR3 DNA reads as TGCAGTTCAGGGGGCACCCTCGCTTTCGACAATGAGCAGTTCTTC. It is translated as CSSGGTLAFDNEQFF.

The CDR3 loop is CASSLRLSTYEQYF. DNA of the CDR3: TGTGCCAGCAGCTTACGTCTCAGTACCTACGAGCAGTACTTC. V gene TRBV13 combines with J gene TRBJ2-7, with D unresolved. Germline V gives CDR1 PRHDT, CDR2 FYEKMQ (reference sequence). V was cut by 2 bases and J by 2 bases, with 10 bases left in between. CDR3 length: 14 amino acids.

This chain connects TRBV19 to TRBJ2-7; 14 bases are a match to TRBD2. CDR3 size: 19 residues. V lost 4 bases to trimming and J lost 2 bases; unmatched junction nucleotides: 13. CDR1 and CDR2 (germline): LNHDA, SQIVND (reference sequence). For the CDR3, the DNA is TGTGCCAGTAGTAAATACTCCTCCGGGACTAGCGGGAGTCCCTACGAGCAGTACTTC. Its protein is CASSKYSSGTSGSPYEQYF.

The chain couples TRBV19 to TRBJ2-3, with 8 nucleotides matching TRBD2. There are 16 residues in the CDR3. Losses at the gene ends were 10 bases for V and 3 bases for J; bases not matched to a gene: 15. Germline V gene sequence: CDR1 LNHDA, CDR2 SQIVND (reference sequence). The CDR3 reads CATGWRGSGRTDTQYF. CDR3 in DNA: TGTGCCACGGGATGGAGGGGGAGCGGGAGAACAGATACGCAGTATTTT.